This T cell receptor (beta chain) derives from a study of blood T cell repertoires in COVID-19. This clone was seen once. Authors' analysis steps: Estimation of nucleated cell counts relied on the amplification of reference gene primers. Libraries were prepared by immunoSEQ multiplex PCR; TCRdb keeps only in-frame clonotypes and omits some of them. V and J calls and clone size are as listed in that table; D and trimming were resolved from the DNA. The table shows around 200,000 clones, with about 89% occurring only once. The TCR was taken from a young woman who had recovered from COVID-19. The sample was PBMCs or T cells enriched from blood (not recorded which).

The CDR3 sequence is CASSHPGLAGELGRTETQYF. CDR3 nucleotides: TGCGCCAGCAGCCACCCAGGACTAGCGGGAGAATTGGGTAGGACGGAGACCCAGTACTTC. V and J are TRBV4-1 and TRBJ2-5, with 13 bases that match TRBD2. V was pared by 3 bases and J by 5 bases, with 18 bases of the junction left unmatched. Germline CDR1 MGHRA, CDR2 YSYEKL. The CDR3 consists of 20 residues.